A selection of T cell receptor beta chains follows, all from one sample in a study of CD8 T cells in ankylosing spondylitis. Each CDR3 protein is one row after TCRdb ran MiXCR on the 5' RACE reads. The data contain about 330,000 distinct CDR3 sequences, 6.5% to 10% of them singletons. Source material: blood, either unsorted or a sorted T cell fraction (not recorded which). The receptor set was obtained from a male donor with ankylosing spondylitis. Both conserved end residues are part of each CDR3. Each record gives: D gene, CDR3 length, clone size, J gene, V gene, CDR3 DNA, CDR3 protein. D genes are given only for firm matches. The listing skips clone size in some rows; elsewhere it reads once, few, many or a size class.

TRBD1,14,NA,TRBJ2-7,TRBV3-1,TGTGCCAGCAGCCAGCAGGGACAGAGCTACGAGCAGTACTTC,CASSQQGQSYEQYF
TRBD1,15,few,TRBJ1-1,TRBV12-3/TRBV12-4,TGTGCCAGCAATTACCGGGACAGGGGATGGACTGAAGCTTTCTTT,CASNYRDRGWTEAFF
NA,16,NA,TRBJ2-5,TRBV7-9,TGTGCCAGCAGCACGCAGAGCCGAGGGGCCCAAGAGACCCAGTACTTC,CASSTQSRGAQETQYF
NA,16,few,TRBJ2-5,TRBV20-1,TGCAGTGCTAGAGATCGGGGACATCCCCGGACGGAGACCCAGTACTTC,CSARDRGHPRTETQYF
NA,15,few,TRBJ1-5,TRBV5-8,TGTGCCAGCAGTCCACGGAACCCGCGAGATCAGCCCCAGCATTTT,CASSPRNPRDQPQHF
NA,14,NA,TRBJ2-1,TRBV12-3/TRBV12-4,TGTGCCAGCAGCCCTTCCAGGTCCTACAATGAGCAGTTCTTC,CASSPSRSYNEQFF
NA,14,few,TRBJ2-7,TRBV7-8,TGTGCCAGCAGCCGCACCGGGACGCCTTACGAGCAGTACTTC,CASSRTGTPYEQYF
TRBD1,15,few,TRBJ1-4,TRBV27,TGTGCCAGCAGTTCACTAGACAGGGGTGAGGAAAAACTGTTTTTT,CASSSLDRGEEKLFF
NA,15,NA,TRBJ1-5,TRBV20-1,TGCAGTGCTAGGTATTCGGAGATTAATGGCCAGCCCCAGCATTTT,CSARYSEINGQPQHF
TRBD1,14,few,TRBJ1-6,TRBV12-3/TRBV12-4,TGTGCCAGCAGTCCGGGACAGCCTAATTCACCCCTCCACTTT,CASSPGQPNSPLHF
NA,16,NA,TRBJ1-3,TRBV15,TGTGCCACCAGCAGAGGGGGGACATTCTCTGGAAACACCATATATTTT,CATSRGGTFSGNTIYF
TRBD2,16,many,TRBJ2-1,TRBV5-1,TGCGCCAGCAGCTTGGGCGGGAGGGCCGTAGCGGATGAGCAGTTCTTC,CASSLGGRAVADEQFF
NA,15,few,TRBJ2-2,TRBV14,TGTGCCAGCAGCCAACAAAACCCGAACACCGGGGAGCTGTTTTTT,CASSQQNPNTGELFF
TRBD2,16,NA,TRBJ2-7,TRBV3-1,TGTGCCAGCAGCCAAGCTTTTGCGGGAGGGTTGTACGAGCAGTACTTC,CASSQAFAGGLYEQYF
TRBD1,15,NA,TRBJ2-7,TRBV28,TGTGCCAGCAGTTTATCCGGACAGGGGCCCTACGAGCAGTACTTC,CASSLSGQGPYEQYF
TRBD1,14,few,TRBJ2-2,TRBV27,TGTGCCAGCAGGCGACAGGGTTACACCGGGGAGCTGTTTTTT,CASRRQGYTGELFF
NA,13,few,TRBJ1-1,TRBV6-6,TGTGCCAGCAGTGGGACCGTGGTGACTGAAGCTTTCTTT,CASSGTVVTEAFF
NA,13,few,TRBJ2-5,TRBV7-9,TGTGCCAGCAGCTTTCGAGGGTCGGAGACCCAGTACTTC,CASSFRGSETQYF
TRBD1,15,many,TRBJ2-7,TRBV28,TGTGCCAGCAGTTTACTGACAGGGGCGTCCTACGAGCAGTACTTC,CASSLLTGASYEQYF
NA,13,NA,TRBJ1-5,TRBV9,TGTGCCAGCAGCGTATTAGGTAATCAGCCCCAGCATTTT,CASSVLGNQPQHF
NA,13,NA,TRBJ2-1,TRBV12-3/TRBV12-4,TGTGCCAGCTGGGAGTTCCCCTACAATGAGCAGTTCTTC,CASWEFPYNEQFF
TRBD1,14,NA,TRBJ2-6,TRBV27,TGTGCCAGCCGCCAGGGACAGGGGGCCAACGTCCTGACTTTC,CASRQGQGANVLTF
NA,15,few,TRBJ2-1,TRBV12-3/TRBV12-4,TGTGCCAGCAAGGCTTCAGCTCAGTACTACAATGAGCAGTTCTTC,CASKASAQYYNEQFF
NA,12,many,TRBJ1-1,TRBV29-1,TGCAGCGTTGGTGGGACGAACACTGAAGCTTTCTTT,CSVGGTNTEAFF
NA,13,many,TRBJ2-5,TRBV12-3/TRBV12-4,TGTGCCAGCAGTTTGGGGAATCAAGAGACCCAGTACTTC,CASSLGNQETQYF
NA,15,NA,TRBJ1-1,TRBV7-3,TGTGCCAGCAGCTTAAACCCCAGGGGGAACACTGAAGCTTTCTTT,CASSLNPRGNTEAFF
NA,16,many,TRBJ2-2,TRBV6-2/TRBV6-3,TGTGCCAGCAGTTACGGGGCGGGCACGAACACCGGGGAGCTGTTTTTT,CASSYGAGTNTGELFF
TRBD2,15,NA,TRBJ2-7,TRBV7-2,TGTGCCAGCAGCTTAGCCCTAGCGGGAGTCTCCGAGCAGTACTTC,CASSLALAGVSEQYF
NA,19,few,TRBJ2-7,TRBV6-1,TGTGCCAGCAATGCTAATCAAAGGGGTATGACTAGTCGTTCCTACGAGCAGTACTTC,CASNANQRGMTSRSYEQYF
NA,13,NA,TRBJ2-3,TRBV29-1,TGCAGCGTTGGGCCTAGCAGGACAGATACGCAGTATTTT,CSVGPSRTDTQYF
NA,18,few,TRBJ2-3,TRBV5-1,TGCGCCAGCAGCTTGGCCATCAAGGAGGTATTGAAGACAGATACGCAGTATTTT,CASSLAIKEVLKTDTQYF
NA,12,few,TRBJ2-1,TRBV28,TGTGCCAGCAGTCCGGATCACCCTGAGCAGTTCTTC,CASSPDHPEQFF
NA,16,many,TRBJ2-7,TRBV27,TGTGCCAGCAGTATCTCAGGGATGTCAAGCTCCTACGAGCAGTACTTC,CASSISGMSSSYEQYF
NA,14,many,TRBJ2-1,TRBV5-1,TGCGCCAGCAGCTTTAGGAGCTCCTACAATGAGCAGTTCTTC,CASSFRSSYNEQFF
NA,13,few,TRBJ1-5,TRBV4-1,TGCGCCAGCAGCCAGGCGGGGAGCGGGGCCCAGCATTTT,CASSQAGSGAQHF
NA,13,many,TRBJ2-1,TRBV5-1,TGCGCCAGCAAAAACCCCTCCGGAGGTGAGCAGTTCTTC,CASKNPSGGEQFF
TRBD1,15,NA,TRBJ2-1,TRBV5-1,TGCGCCAGCAGGTGGGGGGGACAGGGGATCGATGAGCAGTTCTTC,CASRWGGQGIDEQFF
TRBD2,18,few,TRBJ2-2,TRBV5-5,TGTGCCAGCAGCTTTGCCAGGGAAGCTAGCGGGCCCACCGGGGAGCTGTTTTTT,CASSFAREASGPTGELFF
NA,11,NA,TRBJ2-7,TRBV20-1,TGCAGTGCTACATTCTCCTACGAGCAGTACTTC,CSATFSYEQYF
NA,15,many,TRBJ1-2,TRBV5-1,TGCGCCAGCAGCTTGGATGGCAATCTTGTAGATGGCTACACCTTC,CASSLDGNLVDGYTF
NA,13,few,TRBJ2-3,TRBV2,TGTGCCAGCAGTCCTTTCCTGCATGACAAGCAGTATTTT,CASSPFLHDKQYF
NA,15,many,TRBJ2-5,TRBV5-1,TGCGCCAGCAGCTTGGCCTATGCCAGTCAAGAGACCCAGTACTTC,CASSLAYASQETQYF
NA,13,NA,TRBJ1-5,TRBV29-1,TGCAGCGTTGAAGAAGGGGACCATCAGCCCCAGCATTTT,CSVEEGDHQPQHF
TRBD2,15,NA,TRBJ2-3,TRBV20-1,TGCAGTGCCCTCGGACTAGCGCGGCCCACAGATACGCAGTATTTT,CSALGLARPTDTQYF
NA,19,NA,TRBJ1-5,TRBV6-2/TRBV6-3,TGTGCCAGCAGCCCCCCGGTCCCCGGACGCAAGCCTAGCAATCAGCCCCAGCATTTT,CASSPPVPGRKPSNQPQHF
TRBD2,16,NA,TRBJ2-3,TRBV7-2,TGTGCCAGCAGCTTCAGAGGACTAGCGGACACAGATACGCAGTATTTT,CASSFRGLADTDTQYF
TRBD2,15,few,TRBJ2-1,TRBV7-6,TGTGCCAGCAGCACAACTAGCGGGAGGCGCGGTGAGCAGTTCTTC,CASSTTSGRRGEQFF
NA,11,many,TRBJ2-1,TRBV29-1,TGCAGCGTTCCCGGAGGAAATGAGCAGTTCTTC,CSVPGGNEQFF
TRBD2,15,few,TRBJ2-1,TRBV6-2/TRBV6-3,TGTGCCAGCGGGGGGGAGGGACTAGGCTACAATGAGCAGTTCTTC,CASGGEGLGYNEQFF
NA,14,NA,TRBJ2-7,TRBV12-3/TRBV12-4,TGTGCCAGCACCCGGGGCGGACCTTCCTACGAGCAGTACTTC,CASTRGGPSYEQYF
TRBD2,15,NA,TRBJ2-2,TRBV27,TGTGCCAGCAGTTACAGCGGGACCAGCACCGGGGAGCTGTTTTTT,CASSYSGTSTGELFF
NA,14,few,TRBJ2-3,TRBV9,TGTGCCAGCAGCGGGCAGGGCCACACAGATACGCAGTATTTT,CASSGQGHTDTQYF
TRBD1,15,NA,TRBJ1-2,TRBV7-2,TGTGCCAGCAGAGTCGGACAGGGGACTAACTATGGCTACACCTTC,CASRVGQGTNYGYTF
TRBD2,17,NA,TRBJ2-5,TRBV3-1,TGTGCCAGCAGCCAAGCGGGTAGCGGGAGGAATAAAGAGACCCAGTACTTC,CASSQAGSGRNKETQYF
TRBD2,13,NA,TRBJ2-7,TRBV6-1,TGTGCCAGCCGATTTAGCGGGGCCTACGAGCAGTACTTC,CASRFSGAYEQYF